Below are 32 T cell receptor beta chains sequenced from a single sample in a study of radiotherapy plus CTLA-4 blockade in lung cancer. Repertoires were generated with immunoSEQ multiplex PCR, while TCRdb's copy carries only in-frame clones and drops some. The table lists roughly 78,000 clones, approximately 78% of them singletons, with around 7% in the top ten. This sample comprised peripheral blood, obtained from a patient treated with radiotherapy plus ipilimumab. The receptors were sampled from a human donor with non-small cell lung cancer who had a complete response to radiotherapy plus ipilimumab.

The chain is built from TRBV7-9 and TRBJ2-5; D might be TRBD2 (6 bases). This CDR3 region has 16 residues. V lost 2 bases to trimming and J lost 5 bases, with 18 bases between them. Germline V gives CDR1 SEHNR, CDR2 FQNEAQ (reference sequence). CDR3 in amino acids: CASSLQSSWAGETQYF. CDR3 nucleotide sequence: TGTGCCAGCAGCTTACAATCTAGCTGGGCGGGGGAGACCCAGTACTTC.

Here the CDR3 reads CASSLGNTDTQYF. DNA of the CDR3: TGTGCCAGCAGCCTGGGGAACACAGATACGCAGTATTTT. The rearrangement uses TRBV5-5 and TRBJ2-3; the D is unclear. The CDR3 runs to 13 residues. Germline V lookup: CDR1 SGHKS, CDR2 YYEKEE (reference sequence). V lost 4 bases and J lost 2, with 8 bases in between.

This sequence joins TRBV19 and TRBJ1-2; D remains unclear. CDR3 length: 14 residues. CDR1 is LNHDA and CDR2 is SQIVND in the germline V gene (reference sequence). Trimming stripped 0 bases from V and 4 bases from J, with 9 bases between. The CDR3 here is CASSIDGIGYGYTF. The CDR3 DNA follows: TGTGCCAGTAGTATAGATGGGATAGGCTATGGCTACACCTTC.

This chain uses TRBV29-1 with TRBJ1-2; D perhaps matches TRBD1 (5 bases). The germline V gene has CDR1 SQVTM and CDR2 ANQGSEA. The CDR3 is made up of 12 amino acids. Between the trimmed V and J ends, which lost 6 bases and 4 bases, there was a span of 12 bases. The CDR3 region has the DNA TGCAGCGTGGGAGGCCAGGGCTATGGCTACACCTTC. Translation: CSVGGQGYGYTF.

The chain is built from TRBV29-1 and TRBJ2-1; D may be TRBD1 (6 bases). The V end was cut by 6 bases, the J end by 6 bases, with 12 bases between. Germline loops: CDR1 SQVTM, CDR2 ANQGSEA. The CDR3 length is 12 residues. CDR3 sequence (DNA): TGCAGCGTCGCTAGAGGGGGCAATGAGCAGTTCTTC. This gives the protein CSVARGGNEQFF.

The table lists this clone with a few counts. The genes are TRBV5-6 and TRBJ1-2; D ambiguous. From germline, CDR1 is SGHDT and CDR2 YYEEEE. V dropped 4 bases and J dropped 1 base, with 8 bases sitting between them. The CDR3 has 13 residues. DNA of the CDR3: TGTGCCAGCAGCGGAATACTTAACTATGGCTACACCTTC. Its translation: CASSGILNYGYTF.

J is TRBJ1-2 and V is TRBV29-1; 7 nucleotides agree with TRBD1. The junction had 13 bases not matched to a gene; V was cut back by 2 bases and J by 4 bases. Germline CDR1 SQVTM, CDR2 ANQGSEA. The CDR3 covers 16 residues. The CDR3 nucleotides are TGCAGCGTTGAATGGTCAGGAGAACAGGGGCTCTATGGCTACACCTTC. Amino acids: CSVEWSGEQGLYGYTF.

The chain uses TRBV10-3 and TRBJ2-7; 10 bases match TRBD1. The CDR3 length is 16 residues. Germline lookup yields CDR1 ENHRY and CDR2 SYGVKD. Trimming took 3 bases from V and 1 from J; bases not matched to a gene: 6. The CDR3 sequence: CAISDPRDRGSYEQYF. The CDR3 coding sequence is TGTGCCATCAGTGATCCCCGGGACAGGGGTTCCTACGAGCAGTACTTC.

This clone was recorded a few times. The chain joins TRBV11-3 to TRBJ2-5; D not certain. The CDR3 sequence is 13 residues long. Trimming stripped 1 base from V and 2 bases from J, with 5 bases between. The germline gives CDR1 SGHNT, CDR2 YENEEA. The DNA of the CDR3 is TGTGCCAGCAGCTTAGTAGGTCAAGAGACCCAGTACTTC. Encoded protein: CASSLVGQETQYF.

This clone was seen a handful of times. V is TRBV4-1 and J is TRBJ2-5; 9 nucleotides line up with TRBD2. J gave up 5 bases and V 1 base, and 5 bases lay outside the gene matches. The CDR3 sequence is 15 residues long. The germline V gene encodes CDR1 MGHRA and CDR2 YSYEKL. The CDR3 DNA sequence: TGCGCCAGCAGCCAAGGCACCACTAGCGGGGAGACCCAGTACTTC. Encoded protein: CASSQGTTSGETQYF.

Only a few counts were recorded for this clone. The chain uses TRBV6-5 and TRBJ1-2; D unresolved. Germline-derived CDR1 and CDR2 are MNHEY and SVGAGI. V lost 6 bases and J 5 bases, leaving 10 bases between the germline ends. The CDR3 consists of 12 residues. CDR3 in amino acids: CASSSAAYGYTF. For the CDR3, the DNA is TGTGCCAGCAGCTCTGCAGCGTATGGCTACACCTTC.

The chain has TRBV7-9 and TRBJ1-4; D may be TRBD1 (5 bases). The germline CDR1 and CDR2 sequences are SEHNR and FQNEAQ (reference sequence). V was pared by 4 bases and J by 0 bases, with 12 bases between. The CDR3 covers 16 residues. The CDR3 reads CASSYTDTSTNEKLFF. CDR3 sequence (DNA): TGTGCCAGCAGCTACACGGACACCTCAACTAATGAAAAACTGTTTTTT. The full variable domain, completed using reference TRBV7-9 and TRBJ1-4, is DTGVSQNPRHKITKRGQNVTFRCDPISEHNRLYWYRQTLGQGPEFLTYFQNEAQLEKSRLLSDRFSAERPKGSFSTLEIQRTEQGDSAMYLCASSYTDTSTNEKLFFGSGTQLSVL.

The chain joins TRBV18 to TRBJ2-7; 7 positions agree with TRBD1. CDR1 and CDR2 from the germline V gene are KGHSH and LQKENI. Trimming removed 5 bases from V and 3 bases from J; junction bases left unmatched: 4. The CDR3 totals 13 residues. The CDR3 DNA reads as TGTGCCAGCTCATCGGACAGGAACTACGAGCAGTACGTC. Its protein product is CASSSDRNYEQYV.

CDR3 bases: TGTGCCAGCTCATCATCCCCTTTAGGCGGACGGGGAGCTAACTATGGCTACACCTTC. Translation gives CASSSSPLGGRGANYGYTF. The rearrangement joins TRBV18 to TRBJ1-2; unclear D gene. The germline CDR1 and CDR2 sequences are KGHSH and LQKENI. CDR3 size: 19 residues. Between the trimmed V and J ends, which lost 5 bases and 0 bases, there was a span of 25 bases.

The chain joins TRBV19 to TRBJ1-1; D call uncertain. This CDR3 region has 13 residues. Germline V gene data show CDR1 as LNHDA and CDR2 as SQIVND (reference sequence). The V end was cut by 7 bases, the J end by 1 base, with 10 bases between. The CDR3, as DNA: TGTGCCAGTACCCGCCTTTGGAACACTGAAGCTTTCTTT. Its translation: CASTRLWNTEAFF.

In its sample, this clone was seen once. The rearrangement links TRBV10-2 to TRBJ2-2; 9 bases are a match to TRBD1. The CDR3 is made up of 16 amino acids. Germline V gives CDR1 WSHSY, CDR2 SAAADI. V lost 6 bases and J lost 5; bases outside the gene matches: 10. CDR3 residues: CASSTPGQGWTGELFF. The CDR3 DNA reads TGCGCCAGCAGCACGCCGGGACAGGGATGGACCGGGGAGCTGTTTTTT.

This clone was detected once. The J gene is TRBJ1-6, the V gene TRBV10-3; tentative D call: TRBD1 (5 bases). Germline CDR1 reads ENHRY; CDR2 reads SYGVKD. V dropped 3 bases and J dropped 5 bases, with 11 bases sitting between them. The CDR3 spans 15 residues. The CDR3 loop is CAISDRGLNNSPLHF. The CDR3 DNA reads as TGTGCCATCAGTGACCGGGGACTGAATAATTCACCCCTCCACTTT.

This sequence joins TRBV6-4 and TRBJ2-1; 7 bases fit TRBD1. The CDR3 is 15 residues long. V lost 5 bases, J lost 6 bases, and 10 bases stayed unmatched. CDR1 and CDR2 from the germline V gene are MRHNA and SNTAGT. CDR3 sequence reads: CASSKDRVGANEQFF. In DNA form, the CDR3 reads TGTGCCAGCAGTAAAGACAGGGTAGGGGCCAATGAGCAGTTCTTC.

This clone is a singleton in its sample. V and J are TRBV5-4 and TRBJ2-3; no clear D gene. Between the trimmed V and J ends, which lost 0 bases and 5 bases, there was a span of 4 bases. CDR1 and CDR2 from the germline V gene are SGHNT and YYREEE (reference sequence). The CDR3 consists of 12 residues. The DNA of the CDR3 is TGTGCCAGCAGCTTGGATGGAGATACGCAGTATTTT. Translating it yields CASSLDGDTQYF. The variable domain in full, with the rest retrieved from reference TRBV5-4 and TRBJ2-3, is ETGVTQSPTHLIKTRGQQVTLRCSSQSGHNTVSWYQQALGQGPQFIFQYYREEENGRGNFPPRFSGLQFPNYSSELNVNALELDDSALYLCASSLDGDTQYFGPGTRLTVL.

The CDR3 nucleotides are TGCGCCAGCGCCCCACTAGCGGCTTACAATGAGCAGTTCTTC. Its protein product is CASAPLAAYNEQFF. The chain links TRBV5-1 to TRBJ2-1; TRBD2 matches 8 bases. The junction had 7 bases not matched to a gene; V was cut back by 7 bases and J by 4 bases. This CDR3 region has 14 residues. CDR1 is SGHRS and CDR2 is YFSETQ in the germline V gene.

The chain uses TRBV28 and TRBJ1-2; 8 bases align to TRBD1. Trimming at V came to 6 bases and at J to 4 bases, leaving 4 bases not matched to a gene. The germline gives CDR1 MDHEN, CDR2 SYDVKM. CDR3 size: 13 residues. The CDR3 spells CASSLDRGYGYTF. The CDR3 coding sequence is TGTGCCAGCAGCCTCGACAGGGGCTATGGCTACACCTTC.

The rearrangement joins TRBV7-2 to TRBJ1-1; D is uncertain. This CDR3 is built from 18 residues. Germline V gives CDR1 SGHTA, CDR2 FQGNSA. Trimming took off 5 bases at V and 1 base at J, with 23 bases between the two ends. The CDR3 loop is CASSPRPGISRWNTEAFF. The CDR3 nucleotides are TGTGCCAGCAGCCCCCGGCCCGGGATAAGTCGATGGAACACTGAAGCTTTCTTT.

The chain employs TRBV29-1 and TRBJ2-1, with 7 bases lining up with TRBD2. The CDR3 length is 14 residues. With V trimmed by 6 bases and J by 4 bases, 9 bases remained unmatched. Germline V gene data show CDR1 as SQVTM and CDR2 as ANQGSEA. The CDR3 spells CSVSPSGEYNEQFF. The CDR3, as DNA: TGCAGCGTCTCCCCTAGCGGAGAATACAATGAGCAGTTCTTC.

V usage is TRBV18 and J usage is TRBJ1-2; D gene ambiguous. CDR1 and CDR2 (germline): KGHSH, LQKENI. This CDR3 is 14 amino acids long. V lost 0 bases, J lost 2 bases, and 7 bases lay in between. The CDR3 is CASSPPSTNYGYTF. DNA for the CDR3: TGTGCCAGCTCACCACCCTCGACGAACTATGGCTACACCTTC.

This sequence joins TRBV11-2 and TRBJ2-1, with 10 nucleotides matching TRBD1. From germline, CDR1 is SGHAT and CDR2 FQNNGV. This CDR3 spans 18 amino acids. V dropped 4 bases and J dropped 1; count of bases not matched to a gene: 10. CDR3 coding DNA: TGTGCCAGCAGCTCAGGGCGACGACAGGGGGCATCCTACAATGAGCAGTTCTTC. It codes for CASSSGRRQGASYNEQFF.

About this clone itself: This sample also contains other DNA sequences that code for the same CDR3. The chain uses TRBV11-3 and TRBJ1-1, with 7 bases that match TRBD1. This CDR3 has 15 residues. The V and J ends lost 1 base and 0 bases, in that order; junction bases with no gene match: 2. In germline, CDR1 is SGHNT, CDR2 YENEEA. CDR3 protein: CASSLGGQLNTEAFF. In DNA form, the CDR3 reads TGTGCCAGCAGCTTAGGGGGACAGCTGAACACTGAAGCTTTCTTT.

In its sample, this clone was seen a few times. This CDR3 reads CASRTTLGRETQYF. CDR3 DNA: TGTGCCAGCAGGACGACCCTAGGCAGGGAGACCCAGTACTTC. The V call is TRBV21-1, the J call TRBJ2-5. TRBV21-1 is flagged as a pseudogene. The CDR3 is made up of 14 amino acids.

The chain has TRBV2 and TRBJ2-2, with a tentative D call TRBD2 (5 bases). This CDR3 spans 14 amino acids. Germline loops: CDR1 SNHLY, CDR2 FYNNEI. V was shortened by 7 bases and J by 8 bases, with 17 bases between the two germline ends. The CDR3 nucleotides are TGTGCCAGCAAGAGTGGCCCAGCGGTAGGGGAGCTGTTTTTT. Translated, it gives CASKSGPAVGELFF.

The DNA for the CDR3 is TGTGCCAGCAAAGGTTCTGAAGCTTTCTTT. Residues: CASKGSEAFF. This chain links TRBV6-5 with TRBJ1-1; D gene uncertain. Trimming stripped 7 bases from V and 6 bases from J, with 6 bases between. Germline V lookup: CDR1 MNHEY, CDR2 SVGAGI. The CDR3 runs to 10 residues.

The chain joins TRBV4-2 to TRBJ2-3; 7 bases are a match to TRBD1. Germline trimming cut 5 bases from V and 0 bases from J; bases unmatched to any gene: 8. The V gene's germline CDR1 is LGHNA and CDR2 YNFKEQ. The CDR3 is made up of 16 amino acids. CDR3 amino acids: CASSFGTETSTDTQYF. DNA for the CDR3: TGTGCCAGCAGCTTCGGGACAGAAACTAGCACAGATACGCAGTATTTT.

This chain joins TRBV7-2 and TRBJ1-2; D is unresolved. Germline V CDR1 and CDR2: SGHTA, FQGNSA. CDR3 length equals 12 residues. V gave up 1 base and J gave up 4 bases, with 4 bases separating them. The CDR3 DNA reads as TGTGCCAGCAGCTTAGGAGGCTATGGCTACACCTTC. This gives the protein CASSLGGYGYTF.

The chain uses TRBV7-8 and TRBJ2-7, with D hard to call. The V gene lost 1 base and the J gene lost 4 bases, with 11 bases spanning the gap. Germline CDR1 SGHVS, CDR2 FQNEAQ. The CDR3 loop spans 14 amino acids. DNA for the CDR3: TGTGCCAGCAGCTTAGGCGTCACCTTATACGAGCAGTACTTC. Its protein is CASSLGVTLYEQYF.